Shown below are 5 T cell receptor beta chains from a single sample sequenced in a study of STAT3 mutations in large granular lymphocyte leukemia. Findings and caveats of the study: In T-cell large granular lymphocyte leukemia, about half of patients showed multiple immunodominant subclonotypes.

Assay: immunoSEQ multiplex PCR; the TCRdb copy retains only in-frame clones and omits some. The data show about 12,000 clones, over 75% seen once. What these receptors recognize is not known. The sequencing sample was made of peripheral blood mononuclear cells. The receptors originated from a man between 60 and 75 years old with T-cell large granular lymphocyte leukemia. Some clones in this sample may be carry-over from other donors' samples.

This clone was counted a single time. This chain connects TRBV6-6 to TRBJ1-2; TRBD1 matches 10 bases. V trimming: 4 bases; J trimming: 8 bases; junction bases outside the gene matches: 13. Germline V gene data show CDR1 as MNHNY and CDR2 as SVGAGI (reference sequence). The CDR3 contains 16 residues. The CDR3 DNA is TGTGCCAGCAGTTTAATCCGGGACAGGGGTGCTTACGGCTACACCTTC. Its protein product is CASSLIRDRGAYGYTF.

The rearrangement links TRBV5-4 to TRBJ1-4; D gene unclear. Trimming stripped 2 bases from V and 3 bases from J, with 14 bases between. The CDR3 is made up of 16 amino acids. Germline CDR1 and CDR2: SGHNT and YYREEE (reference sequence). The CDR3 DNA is TGTGCCAGCAGCTTCCCTTCTGGGATGGCTAATGAAAAACTGTTTTTT. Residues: CASSFPSGMANEKLFF.

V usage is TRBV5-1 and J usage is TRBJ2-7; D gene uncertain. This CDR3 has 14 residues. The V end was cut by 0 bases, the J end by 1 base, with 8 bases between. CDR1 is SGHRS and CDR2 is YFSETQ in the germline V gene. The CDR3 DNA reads TGCGCCAGCAGCTTGGGGCAAGGATCCTACGAGCAGTACTTC. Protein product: CASSLGQGSYEQYF.

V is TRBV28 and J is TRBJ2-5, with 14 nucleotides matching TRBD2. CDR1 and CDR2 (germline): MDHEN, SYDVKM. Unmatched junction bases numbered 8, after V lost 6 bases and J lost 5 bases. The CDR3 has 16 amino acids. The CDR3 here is CASSLTSGRAAETQYF. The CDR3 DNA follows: TGTGCCAGCAGCCTGACTAGCGGGAGGGCCGCCGAGACCCAGTACTTC.

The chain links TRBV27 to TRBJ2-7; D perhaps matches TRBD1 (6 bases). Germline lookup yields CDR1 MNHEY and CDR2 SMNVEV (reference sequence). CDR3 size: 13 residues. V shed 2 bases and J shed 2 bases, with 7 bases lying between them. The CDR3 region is CASSLRTAYEQYF. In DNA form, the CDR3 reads TGTGCCAGCAGTTTAAGGACAGCCTACGAGCAGTACTTC.